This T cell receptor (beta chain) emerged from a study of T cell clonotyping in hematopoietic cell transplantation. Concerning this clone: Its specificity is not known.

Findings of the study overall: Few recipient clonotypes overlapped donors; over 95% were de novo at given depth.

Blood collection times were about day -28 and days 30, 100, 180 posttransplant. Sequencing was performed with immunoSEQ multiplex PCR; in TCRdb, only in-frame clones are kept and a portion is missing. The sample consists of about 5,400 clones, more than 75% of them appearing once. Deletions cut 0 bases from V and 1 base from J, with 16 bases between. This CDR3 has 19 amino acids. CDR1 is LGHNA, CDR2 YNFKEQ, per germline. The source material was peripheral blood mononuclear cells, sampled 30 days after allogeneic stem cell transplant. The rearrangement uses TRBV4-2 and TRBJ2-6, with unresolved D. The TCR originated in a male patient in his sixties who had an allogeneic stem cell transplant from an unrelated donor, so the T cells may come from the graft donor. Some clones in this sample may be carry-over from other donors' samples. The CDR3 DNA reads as TGTGCCAGCAGCCAAGATGGTGCACAGTCCCTTTCTGGGGCCAACGTCCTGACTTTC. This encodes CASSQDGAQSLSGANVLTF.